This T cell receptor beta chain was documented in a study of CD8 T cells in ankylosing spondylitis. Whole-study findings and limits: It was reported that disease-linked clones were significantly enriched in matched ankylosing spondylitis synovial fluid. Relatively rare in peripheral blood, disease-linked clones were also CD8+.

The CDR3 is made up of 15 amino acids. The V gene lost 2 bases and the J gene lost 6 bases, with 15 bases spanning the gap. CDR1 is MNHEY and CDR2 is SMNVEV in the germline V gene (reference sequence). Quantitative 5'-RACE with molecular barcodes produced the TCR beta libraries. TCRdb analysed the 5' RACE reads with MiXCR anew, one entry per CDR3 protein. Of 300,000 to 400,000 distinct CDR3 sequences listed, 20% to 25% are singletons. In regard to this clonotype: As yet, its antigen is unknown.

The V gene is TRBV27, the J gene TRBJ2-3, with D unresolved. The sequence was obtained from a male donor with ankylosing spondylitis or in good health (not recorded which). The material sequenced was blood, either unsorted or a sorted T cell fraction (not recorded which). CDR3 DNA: TGTGCCAGCAGTTTAGTTGTAACGGCCGCTGATACGCAGTATTTT. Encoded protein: CASSLVVTAADTQYF.